This T cell receptor beta chain was sequenced for a study of cytomegalovirus exposure and HLA in healthy donors. Study findings and constraints: The study designated over 150 TCR beta chains cytomegalovirus-associated. Among the CMV-associated chains, three were confirmed in vitro as specific for CMV antigens. First-cohort TCR clusters were later found to tend to co-occur in the roughly 110 validation repertoires. Usually a TCR sequence was rare, but some public TCRs were found in many donors.

Germline CDR1 SGHKS, CDR2 YYEKEE (reference sequence). V lost 4 bases and J 2 bases, leaving 14 bases between the germline ends. The CDR3 covers 15 residues. About this clone itself: Its specificity is not known.

Measured with immunoSEQ multiplex PCR; TCRdb has only the in-frame clones, and not every one. The table includes around 150,000 clones, roughly nine tenths detected once. The material sequenced was PBMCs. The chain carries TRBV5-5 and TRBJ2-3; possibly TRBD1 for D (6 bases). The receptor was derived from a man aged 18 to 29 in good health and CMV-seropositive. The CDR3 DNA is TGTGCCAGCAGCGCCACAGGGCTCCTCACAGATACGCAGTATTTT. Protein: CASSATGLLTDTQYF. Looking up the rest from reference TRBV5-5 and TRBJ2-3 gives the full variable domain: DAGVTQSPTHLIKTRGQQVTLRCSPISGHKSVSWYQQVLGQGPQFIFQYYEKEERGRGNFPDRFSARQFPNYSSELNVNALLLGDSALYLCASSATGLLTDTQYFGPGTRLTVL.